The source of this T cell receptor beta chain is a study of shared clonotypes between healthy human individuals. Study summary: Used for every donor were three CD4 naive, three CD4 memory, two CD8 naive and one CD8 memory plate.

The CDR3 loop spans 13 amino acids. Germline CDR1 and CDR2: SGDLS and YYNGEE. V was cut by 3 bases and J by 8 bases, with 14 bases left in between. This clone showed up just a few times. Its target is unknown. Whole-study findings and limits: Investigators expected sequencing depth to affect clonotype sharing among donors. Shared clonotypes across all four donors exceeded non-shared ones in generation probability.

The deep-level immunoSEQ assay was used. Libraries were prepared by immunoSEQ multiplex PCR; TCRdb keeps only in-frame clonotypes and omits some of them. This sample has about 1 million clones, with about 74% found just once. Sequenced input: memory CD4+ T cells sorted from blood. Subset in this sample: CD45RA-negative fraction. This clonotype was sampled from a man between 18 and 35 years old in good health. The chain combines TRBV9 with TRBJ1-1, with TRBD1 as a possible D gene (6 bases). The CDR3 region is CASSGSRGDEAFF. The CDR3, as DNA: TGTGCCAGCAGCGGCTCCAGGGGAGACGAAGCTTTCTTT.